The 15 T cell receptor beta chains below all came from one sample that was sequenced in a study of T cell changes during pregnancy in multiple sclerosis. The assay was immunoSEQ multiplex PCR, and TCRdb's table has in-frame clones only and misses some. The table has about 58,000 clones, approximately 93% seen once. This sample comprised CD8+ T cells from peripheral blood mononuclear cells, obtained in the second trimester of pregnancy. The receptors here all came from a female donor with multiple sclerosis, enrolled in a pregnancy study.

For the CDR3, the DNA is TGTGCCAGCAGCGGACAGGGTGAAAAACTGTTTTTT. It yields the protein CASSGQGEKLFF. This chain joins TRBV9 and TRBJ1-4, with 7 bases identical to TRBD1. CDR3 size: 12 residues. Trimming cost V 3 bases and J 7 bases; bases outside gene matches: 0. The germline V gene encodes CDR1 SGDLS and CDR2 YYNGEE.

V gene TRBV6-5 combines with J gene TRBJ1-1; unclear D gene. Per the germline V gene, CDR1 is MNHEY and CDR2 is SVGAGI. This CDR3 has 15 residues. Trimming pared 2 bases from V and 1 base from J, leaving 11 bases between. The CDR3 region has the DNA TGTGCCAGCAGTTACACTACATCGGCGAACACTGAAGCTTTCTTT. Residues: CASSYTTSANTEAFF.

The V gene is TRBV11-2, the J gene TRBJ2-7; maybe TRBD2 (5 bases). This CDR3 has 16 amino acids. Germline values: CDR1 SGHAT, CDR2 FQNNGV. The V gene lost 1 base and the J gene lost 0 bases, with 13 bases spanning the gap. Written as DNA, the CDR3 is TGTGCCAGCAGCTTAGGCGGGCGCACCAGCTCCTACGAGCAGTACTTC. This codes for CASSLGGRTSSYEQYF. Full variable domain (remainder filled in from reference TRBV11-2 and TRBJ2-7): EAGVAQSPRYKIIEKRQSVAFWCNPISGHATLYWYQQILGQGPKLLIQFQNNGVVDDSQLPKDRFSAERLKGVDSTLKIQPAKLEDSAVYLCASSLGGRTSSYEQYFGPGTRLTVT.

This chain links TRBV27 with TRBJ2-7; a weak D match, TRBD2 (6 bases). Per the germline V gene, CDR1 is MNHEY and CDR2 is SMNVEV (reference sequence). V shed 5 bases and J shed 4 bases, with 18 bases lying between them. CDR3 length: 15 residues. Here the CDR3 reads CASSIQGGGPYEQYF. DNA for the CDR3: TGTGCCAGCAGTATCCAGGGTGGAGGGCCTTACGAGCAGTACTTC.

The V gene is TRBV10-1, the J gene TRBJ2-3; D remains unclear. V dropped 4 bases and J dropped 2 bases, with 10 bases sitting between them. Germline V lookup: CDR1 WNHNN, CDR2 SYGVQD (reference sequence). The CDR3 runs to 14 residues. The chain's CDR3 is CASSVSGVTDTQYF. The CDR3 DNA follows: TGCGCCAGCAGTGTATCAGGCGTCACAGATACGCAGTATTTT.

The chain employs TRBV27 and TRBJ2-7, with 9 bases identical to TRBD1. The CDR3 is 16 residues long. The V segment lost 2 bases and the J segment 3 bases; nucleotides outside the gene matches: 8. Germline values: CDR1 MNHEY, CDR2 SMNVEV (reference sequence). The CDR3: CASSLTRDRVHYEQYF. The CDR3, as DNA: TGTGCCAGCAGTTTAACACGGGACAGGGTTCACTACGAGCAGTACTTC.

This chain joins TRBV9 and TRBJ2-1, with D possibly TRBD2 on 6 matching bases. The length of the CDR3 is 16 residues. The V gene's germline CDR1 is SGDLS and CDR2 YYNGEE. Trimming removed 4 bases from V and 0 bases from J, with 14 bases in between. CDR3 residues: CASSPRGAGSYNEQFF. CDR3 in DNA: TGTGCCAGCAGCCCCCGCGGAGCGGGCTCCTACAATGAGCAGTTCTTC.

For the CDR3, the DNA is TGTGCCAGCAGTCCTAATATTTACAATGAGCAGTTCTTC. It codes for CASSPNIYNEQFF. The rearrangement joins TRBV27 to TRBJ2-1; D unresolved. The CDR3 has 13 amino acids. Trimming took 5 bases from V and 4 from J, leaving 9 bases between them. Germline CDR1 reads MNHEY; CDR2 reads SMNVEV (reference sequence).

The chain joins TRBV7-9 to TRBJ2-1; D perhaps matches TRBD2 (6 bases). CDR1 is SEHNR and CDR2 is FQNEAQ in the germline V gene (reference sequence). V lost 5 bases, J lost 4 bases, and 18 bases lay in between. CDR3 size: 16 residues. The CDR3 region has the DNA TGTGCCAGCAGCCCCGAGCTGGGACTCATGTACAATGAGCAGTTCTTC. This encodes CASSPELGLMYNEQFF.

This chain uses TRBV27 with TRBJ2-7, with 9 bases matching TRBD1. CDR3 length equals 14 residues. The V gene's germline CDR1 is MNHEY and CDR2 SMNVEV (reference sequence). Trimming at V came to 6 bases and at J to 5 bases, leaving 8 bases not matched to a gene. In DNA form, the CDR3 reads TGTGCCAGCAGCACGGCGGGACAGGGCCACGAGCAGTACTTC. Protein: CASSTAGQGHEQYF.

CDR3 protein: CASSALGQGGNTIYF. The CDR3 DNA sequence: TGTGCCAGCAGCGCGTTGGGGCAGGGAGGAAACACCATATATTTT. The chain recombines TRBV7-9 with TRBJ1-3; TRBD1 is a possible D gene (5 bases). Germline CDR1 and CDR2: SEHNR and FQNEAQ (reference sequence). The CDR3 spans 15 residues. V shed 5 bases and J shed 4 bases, with 15 bases lying between them.

This chain uses TRBV5-1 with TRBJ2-7, with TRBD2 matching 9 bases. This CDR3 spans 15 amino acids. Germline CDR1 reads SGHRS; CDR2 reads YFSETQ. V lost 0 bases to trimming and J lost 5 bases; unmatched junction nucleotides: 6. CDR3 nucleotides: TGCGCCAGCAGCTTGGAAGCGGGGGGCCTCCACGAGCAGTACTTC. Translation gives CASSLEAGGLHEQYF.

The chain is built from TRBV7-9 and TRBJ2-5; perhaps TRBD1 as D (7 bases). In germline, CDR1 is SEHNR, CDR2 FQNEAQ (reference sequence). This CDR3 spans 14 amino acids. Trimming stripped 0 bases from V and 5 bases from J, with 10 bases between. CDR3 DNA sequence: TGTGCCAGCAGCTTAGCCCAGGGGGGCGAGACCCAGTACTTC. Protein: CASSLAQGGETQYF.

In this sample, this clone turned up a few times. V is TRBV27 and J is TRBJ1-1; no definite D call. V was cut by 2 bases and J by 7 bases, with 8 bases left in between. This CDR3 is 12 amino acids long. CDR1 MNHEY and CDR2 SMNVEV come from the germline V gene (reference sequence). The CDR3 DNA follows: TGTGCCAGCAGTTTAGGAGGGAATGAAGCTTTCTTT. Its translation: CASSLGGNEAFF.

The chain employs TRBV28 and TRBJ2-2; 9 nucleotides agree with TRBD2. CDR1 MDHEN and CDR2 SYDVKM come from the germline V gene. The CDR3 runs 17 residues. V trimming: 5 bases; J trimming: 4 bases; junction bases outside the gene matches: 11. The CDR3 nucleotides are TGTGCCAGCAGTCGACGTTTAGCGGGAGTGCGCACCGGGGAGCTGTTTTTT. It translates to CASSRRLAGVRTGELFF.